A selection of T cell receptor beta chains follows, all from one sample in a study of PD-1 blockade in classical Hodgkin lymphoma. The protocol was immunoSEQ multiplex PCR, while the TCRdb copy is restricted to in-frame clones and leaves out a portion. This sample has roughly 17,000 clones; roughly four fifths occur once, and the top ten carry about 13%. Sequenced material: peripheral blood mononuclear cells (PBMCs), taken before the fourth cycle of nivolumab. These receptors were collected from a human donor with classical Hodgkin lymphoma. Both conserved end residues are part of each CDR3. A D gene is named only where the DNA matches it firmly. A clone size is listed for some rows: how often the clone was seen (once, few, many), or a class if it is expanded.

clone size,D gene,CDR3 length,J gene,V gene,CDR3 DNA,CDR3 protein
NA,NA,14,TRBJ2-3,TRBV9,TGTGCCAGCAGCGTAGCCGGGAGCACAGATACGCAGTATTTT,CASSVAGSTDTQYF
NA,NA,13,TRBJ1-2,TRBV7-9,TGTGCCAGCGCCCCCGACAGTCACTATGGCTACACCTTC,CASAPDSHYGYTF
NA,NA,13,TRBJ2-3,TRBV7-8,TGTGCCAGCAGCTTCGGATTCACAGATACGCAGTATTTT,CASSFGFTDTQYF
NA,NA,13,TRBJ1-2,TRBV4-1,TGCGCCAGCAGCCCCCCGGGGACAACTGGCTACACCTTC,CASSPPGTTGYTF
NA,NA,16,TRBJ1-3,TRBV7-8,TGTGCCAGCAGCTCCTATTCCTATAGTGCCGGGAACACCATATATTTT,CASSSYSYSAGNTIYF
NA,NA,15,TRBJ1-2,TRBV6-5,TGTGCCAGCAGTTACTCAGGGTTAGTGGACTATGGCTACACCTTC,CASSYSGLVDYGYTF
NA,TRBD1,16,TRBJ2-2,TRBV2,TGTGCCAGCACCGAGGGGGGGACAGGGTACACCGGGGAGCTGTTTTTT,CASTEGGTGYTGELFF
NA,TRBD1,16,TRBJ1-2,TRBV6-6,TGTGCCAGCAGCTCTCGACAGGGAAATGCTAACTATGGCTACACCTTC,CASSSRQGNANYGYTF
once,NA,14,TRBJ1-1,TRBV5-1,TGCGCCAGCAGTCTACAGGGTAGTATCACTGAAGCTTTCTTT,CASSLQGSITEAFF
NA,TRBD1,24,TRBJ2-7,TRBV7-1,TGTGCCAGCAGCTCGGTCGCCCAAAGCGCCGAAGCGAATGAACCGGGACAGGACTCCTACGAGCAGTACTTC,CASSSVAQSAEANEPGQDSYEQYF
NA,TRBD2,14,TRBJ2-2,TRBV5-1,TGCGCCAGCAGCGGGCCACTAGCGAGCGGGGAGCTGTTTTTT,CASSGPLASGELFF
NA,NA,13,TRBJ2-7,TRBV5-1,TGCGCCAGCAGCTCGGGGGCGAGGGCCGAGCAGTACTTC,CASSSGARAEQYF
NA,NA,15,TRBJ1-1,TRBV5-1,TGCGCCAGCAGCTCGGGGTTAGGGATGAACACTGAAGCTTTCTTT,CASSSGLGMNTEAFF
once,NA,15,TRBJ1-5,TRBV7-2,TGTGCCAGCAGCTACACGGGCTTTAGCAATCAGCCCCAGCATTTT,CASSYTGFSNQPQHF